The sequence of this T cell receptor beta chain was determined in a study of human T cells and chemical hapten exposure. Study-level background: Minor pooled library volume differences mainly drove per-sample TCR yield variation. General observations from the study: DPC sensitization did not alter TCRs above 1 in 1000 frequency.

Attachment of unique molecular identifiers to individual cDNA molecules was performed in the library. Per the original data handling: Sequenced samples showed a median of 95,638 TCRs each, with counts running from roughly 23,000 to 700,000. TCRdb reprocessed the 5' RACE reads with MiXCR, giving one entry per CDR3 protein. V and J calls and clone size were set by TCRdb, not the authors. The data contain 110,000 or so distinct CDR3 sequences, more than 15% of them singletons. It was unfractionated whole blood from which total RNA was extracted. Details on this clonotype: Its antigen is unknown.

This receptor was obtained from a human donor in good health.

The CDR3 is CASSLAGGRGGTEAFF. In DNA, the CDR3 is TGCGCCAGCAGCTTGGCCGGGGGAAGGGGCGGCACTGAAGCTTTCTTT. The chain employs TRBV5-1 and TRBJ1-1; the D gene is possibly TRBD1 (5 bases). The germline CDR1 and CDR2 sequences are SGHRS and YFSETQ. The CDR3 spans 16 residues. With 0 bases removed from V and 4 bases from J, the gap between germline ends came to 16 bases.